This entry lists 28 T cell receptor beta chains sequenced from one sample in a study of T cells in Graves' hyperthyroidism and ophthalmopathy. It was RNA transcripts that yielded the amplified TCR beta CDR3 regions. A set of HTBI primers served as the primers for a first-round RT-PCR of the TCR CDR3. TCRdb analysed the multiplex PCR reads with MiXCR anew, one entry per CDR3 protein. The table has a few hundred thousand distinct CDR3 sequences, 14% seen once. The specimen sequenced was blood. These receptors were taken from a young woman with Graves' ophthalmopathy.

This clonotype was seen a handful of times. The genes are TRBV6-1 and TRBJ2-7, with 10 bases matching TRBD2. Per the germline V gene, CDR1 is MNHNS and CDR2 is SASEGT. With V trimmed by 5 bases and J by 2 bases, 18 bases remained unmatched. The CDR3 is made up of 19 amino acids. As DNA, the CDR3 is TGTGCCAGCAGTCTCCACCCTCTAGCGGGGGTGGGAACCGCCTACGAGCAGTACTTC. It translates to CASSLHPLAGVGTAYEQYF.

This clonotype was seen at least ten times. This chain links TRBV28 with TRBJ2-7; TRBD2 might be the D (6 bases). V lost 9 bases, J lost 2 bases, and 29 bases lay in between. This CDR3 comprises 18 residues. Looked up from germline, CDR1 is MDHEN and CDR2 is SYDVKM. CDR3 sequence (DNA): TGTGCCAGTAACGGGAGTCCCCTCACCCAGGTTATCCCCTACGAGCAGTACTTC. It codes for CASNGSPLTQVIPYEQYF.

At least ten counts were recorded for this clonotype. The V and J genes are TRBV19 and TRBJ2-7; TRBD2 might be the D (5 bases). Trimming took 1 base from V and 0 from J, leaving 7 bases between them. The CDR3 totals 14 residues. The germline V gene encodes CDR1 LNHDA and CDR2 SQIVND (reference sequence). The CDR3: CASSIVRDSYEQYF. The CDR3 coding sequence is TGTGCCAGTAGTATAGTTCGGGACTCCTACGAGCAGTACTTC. Full variable domain (rest looked up from reference TRBV19 and TRBJ2-7): DGGITQSPKYLFRKEGQNVTLSCEQNLNHDAMYWYRQDPGQGLRLIYYSQIVNDFQKGDIAEGYSVSREKKESFPLTVTSAQKNPTAFYLCASSIVRDSYEQYFGPGTRLTVT.

The chain couples TRBV7-8 to TRBJ1-5; no firm D call. Germline values: CDR1 SGHVS, CDR2 FQNEAQ. Trimming cost V 1 base and J 5 bases, with 6 bases left between them. This CDR3 has 13 residues. The CDR3 sequence is CASSLDGHQPQHF. The DNA of the CDR3 is TGTGCCAGCAGCTTAGATGGCCATCAGCCCCAGCATTTT. Variable domain in full (rest from reference TRBV7-8 and TRBJ1-5): GAGVSQSPRYKVAKRGQDVALRCDPISGHVSLFWYQQALGQGPEFLTYFQNEAQLDKSGLPSDRFFAERPEGSVSTLKIQRTQQEDSAVYLCASSLDGHQPQHFGDGTRLSIL.

About this clonotype: A junction boundary mismatches the germline segment, possibly from a read error. The V and J genes are TRBV5-6 and TRBJ1-3; D is unresolved. Per germline, CDR1 SGHDT and CDR2 YYEEEE. The CDR3 covers 14 residues. The CDR3 DNA reads TGTGCCAGCGGCTTTATGGGGTCTGGAAACACCATATATTTT. Protein: CASGFMGSGNTIYF.

This clonotype was detected once. A read error may produce the germline difference seen at one junction end. The J gene is TRBJ2-3, the V gene TRBV7-7; TRBD2 matches 9 bases. The CDR3 covers 15 residues. From germline, CDR1 is SSHAT and CDR2 FNYEAQ (reference sequence). CDR3 sequence: CASSLGLAGCYTQYF. In nucleotides, the CDR3 is TGTGCTAGCAGCTTGGGGCTAGCGGGGTGTTATACGCAGTATTTT.

This clonotype occurred many times. The CDR3 sequence: CASSIDWGWMNTEAFF. CDR3 nucleotide sequence: TGTGCCAGTAGTATAGATTGGGGTTGGATGAACACTGAAGCTTTCTTT. This chain links TRBV19 with TRBJ1-1, with no clear D. This CDR3 has 16 amino acids. V was shortened by 0 bases and J by 0 bases, with 11 bases between the two germline ends. The V gene's germline CDR1 is LNHDA and CDR2 SQIVND (reference sequence).

This clonotype came up many times. The rearrangement links TRBV7-9 to TRBJ2-3; 12 bases agree with TRBD2. Germline V CDR1 and CDR2: SEHNR, FQNEAQ (reference sequence). The CDR3 sequence is 16 residues long. V shed 5 bases and J 0 bases; nucleotides not matched to a gene: 3. Here the CDR3 DNA reads TGTGCCAGCAGCCAAGGGACTAGCGGGAGCACAGATACGCAGTATTTT. The encoded protein is CASSQGTSGSTDTQYF.

This clonotype was detected a few times. The rearrangement uses TRBV29-1 and TRBJ1-2, with 9 bases aligning to TRBD1. There are 14 residues in the CDR3. V shed 7 bases and J 2 bases; nucleotides not matched to a gene: 8. CDR1 is SQVTM and CDR2 is ANQGSEA in the germline V gene. The CDR3 sequence: CSGVGDRVNYGYTF. CDR3 nucleotide sequence: TGCAGCGGGGTAGGGGACAGGGTGAACTATGGCTACACCTTC.

V is TRBV18 and J is TRBJ2-7; 7 nucleotides align to TRBD1. CDR3 length equals 14 residues. Trimming took 2 bases from V and 5 from J; bases not matched to a gene: 6. Germline loops: CDR1 KGHSH, CDR2 LQKENI. The CDR3 DNA reads TGTGCCAGCTCACCAAGACAGGGCTTCCACGAGCAGTACTTC. As protein: CASSPRQGFHEQYF.

This clonotype has only a few counts. V is TRBV6-1 and J is TRBJ2-2, with D possibly matching TRBD2 (5 bases). The CDR3 is made up of 11 amino acids. V lost 8 bases and J 9 bases, leaving 10 bases between the germline ends. Per the germline V gene, CDR1 is MNHNS and CDR2 is SASEGT. CDR3 amino acids: CASEGTRELFF. The DNA of the CDR3 is TGTGCCAGCGAGGGTACCCGGGAGCTGTTTTTT.

This clonotype was observed many times. The genes are TRBV12-3 or TRBV12-4 and TRBJ2-2; maybe TRBD1 (5 bases). The CDR3 contains 15 residues. The ends were cut back, 1 base at V and 7 bases at J, with 13 bases in the middle. CDR3 loop: CASSLVVGPHGELFF. CDR3 in DNA: TGTGCCAGCAGTTTAGTGGTGGGGCCGCACGGGGAGCTGTTTTTT.

This clonotype was observed many times. The chain combines TRBV5-8 with TRBJ1-2; no firm D call. This CDR3 has 11 residues. Germline CDR1 reads SGHTS; CDR2 reads YDEGEE. The germline V and J ends were trimmed by 1 base and 4 bases, with 2 bases remaining between them. This CDR3 is CASSLIYGYTF. For the CDR3, the DNA is TGTGCCAGCAGCTTGATCTATGGCTACACCTTC.

This clonotype was recorded at least ten times. This sequence joins TRBV11-2 and TRBJ2-7; D gene unclear. Trimming pared 2 bases from V and 6 bases from J, leaving 14 bases between. CDR3 size: 14 residues. Looked up from germline, CDR1 is SGHAT and CDR2 is FQNNGV. The CDR3 reads CASSLSRLRGEQYF. DNA for the CDR3: TGTGCCAGCAGCTTATCTCGGCTCCGTGGCGAGCAGTACTTC. Full variable domain (missing parts from reference TRBV11-2 and TRBJ2-7): EAGVAQSPRYKIIEKRQSVAFWCNPISGHATLYWYQQILGQGPKLLIQFQNNGVVDDSQLPKDRFSAERLKGVDSTLKIQPAKLEDSAVYLCASSLSRLRGEQYFGPGTRLTVT.

This chain uses TRBV20-1 with TRBJ2-5; D perhaps matches TRBD1 (5 bases). Germline CDR1 and CDR2: DFQATT and SNEGSKA (reference sequence). The CDR3 sequence is 13 residues long. This CDR3 is CSLGAGRQETQYF. CDR3 nucleotides: TGCAGCCTAGGGGCAGGGCGGCAAGAGACCCAGTACTTC.

In this sample, this clonotype turned up many times. The chain uses TRBV5-1 and TRBJ2-7, with TRBD1 identical over 7 bases. CDR3 size: 17 residues. Germline V gives CDR1 SGHRS, CDR2 YFSETQ. The V gene end was trimmed by 5 bases and the J gene end by 0 bases; junction bases not matched to a gene: 14. The chain's CDR3 is CASSSNPAAGGSYEQYF. CDR3 sequence (DNA): TGCGCCAGCAGTTCTAATCCAGCGGCAGGGGGCTCCTACGAGCAGTACTTC.

There are many counts of this clonotype. The chain combines TRBV7-3 with TRBJ2-1; 10 bases fit TRBD2. This CDR3 has 15 residues. J was trimmed by 7 bases and V by 0 bases; bases with no gene match: 3. Germline assignment: CDR1 SGHTA and CDR2 FQGTGA. CDR3 region: CASSLTSGGQNEQFF. DNA for the CDR3: TGTGCCAGCAGCTTAACTAGCGGGGGGCAGAATGAGCAGTTCTTC. The full variable domain, its missing parts supplied by reference TRBV7-3 and TRBJ2-1, is GAGVSQTPSNKVTEKGKYVELRCDPISGHTALYWYRQSLGQGPEFLIYFQGTGAADDSGLPNDRFFAVRPEGSVSTLKIQRTERGDSAVYLCASSLTSGGQNEQFFGPGTRLTVL.

In its sample, this clonotype was seen many times. The chain has TRBV5-1 and TRBJ2-3; D is perhaps TRBD1 (6 bases). CDR3 length equals 15 residues. Germline CDR1 and CDR2: SGHRS and YFSETQ. With 4 bases removed from V and 0 bases from J, the gap between germline ends came to 12 bases. For the CDR3, the DNA is TGCGCCAGCAGCGTACAGGGAGCTAGCACAGATACGCAGTATTTT. This translates into CASSVQGASTDTQYF.

This clonotype was recorded at least ten times. The V gene is TRBV11-2, the J gene TRBJ1-3; D not resolved. The CDR3 has 14 residues. Germline CDR1 and CDR2: SGHAT and FQNNGV. V shed 3 bases and J shed 3 bases, with 9 bases lying between them. The CDR3, as DNA: TGTGCCAGCAGCTTCGGGAGGGATGGAAACACCATATATTTT. This codes for CASSFGRDGNTIYF. The variable domain in full, with the rest retrieved from reference TRBV11-2 and TRBJ1-3, is EAGVAQSPRYKIIEKRQSVAFWCNPISGHATLYWYQQILGQGPKLLIQFQNNGVVDDSQLPKDRFSAERLKGVDSTLKIQPAKLEDSAVYLCASSFGRDGNTIYFGEGSWLTVV.

This clonotype was seen many times. V is TRBV18 and J is TRBJ2-3, with 11 positions matching TRBD1. This CDR3 contains 15 residues. The ends lost 6 bases at V and 5 bases at J; junction bases unmatched: 7. Germline CDR1 is KGHSH and CDR2 is LQKENI. The CDR3 sequence is CASSRTGGKGDTQYF. Written as DNA, the CDR3 is TGTGCCAGCTCGCGGACAGGGGGCAAGGGAGATACGCAGTATTTT.

This clonotype was seen more than once but under ten times. In DNA form, the CDR3 reads TGCGCCAGCAGTGAAAGTCAGGTCGGAGGCGGTAGCGATGAGCAGTTCTTC. This codes for CASSESQVGGGSDEQFF. The rearrangement links TRBV10-2 to TRBJ2-1; a possible D gene is TRBD2 (5 bases). This CDR3 is 17 amino acids long. Trimming took off 3 bases at V and 8 bases at J, with 23 bases between the two ends. Germline CDR1 is WSHSY and CDR2 is SAAADI.

A few counts support this clonotype. V usage is TRBV20-1 and J usage is TRBJ2-2; 7 bases are a match to TRBD1. Looked up from germline, CDR1 is DFQATT and CDR2 is SNEGSKA (reference sequence). The CDR3 runs to 19 residues. V shed 2 bases, J shed 0 bases, and the junction held 15 bases outside the gene matches. CDR3 bases: TGCAGTGCTAGACCCCTCCGAGGACAGGCCCAATCGAACACCGGGGAGCTGTTTTTT. Translation gives CSARPLRGQAQSNTGELFF.

J is TRBJ2-7 and V is TRBV7-9; 8 bases fit TRBD1. Germline V gives CDR1 SEHNR, CDR2 FQNEAQ (reference sequence). This CDR3 has 14 residues. V trimming: 2 bases; J trimming: 4 bases; junction bases outside the gene matches: 4. The CDR3 sequence is CASSLQGANYEQYF. The DNA of the CDR3 is TGTGCCAGCAGCTTACAGGGGGCGAATTACGAGCAGTACTTC.

This clonotype was picked up a small number of times. This sequence joins TRBV15 and TRBJ1-6; no reliable D call. Germline CDR1 reads LNHNV; CDR2 reads YYDKDF (reference sequence). The CDR3 has 15 amino acids. Trimming removed 6 bases at V and 5 bases at J, with 14 bases between. The CDR3 loop reads CATRHSRKNNSPLHF. The CDR3 nucleotides are TGTGCCACCAGGCACAGTAGAAAAAATAATTCACCCCTCCACTTT.

This clonotype was counted at least ten times. This chain connects TRBV20-1 to TRBJ2-7; no clear D. V was trimmed by 3 bases and J by 5 bases, leaving 8 bases between them. In germline, CDR1 is DFQATT, CDR2 SNEGSKA (reference sequence). The CDR3 sequence is 11 residues long. CDR3 in DNA: TGCAGTGCTAGGACGGACCACGAGCAGTACTTC. Its protein product is CSARTDHEQYF.

This clonotype was counted ten times or more. The gene calls are TRBV5-1 and TRBJ2-3, with 10 positions matching TRBD2. V trimming: 2 bases; J trimming: 9 bases; junction bases outside the gene matches: 12. The CDR3 has 16 residues. CDR1 SGHRS and CDR2 YFSETQ come from the germline V gene. CDR3 protein: CASSFGSGGGAGTQYF. The CDR3 nucleotides read TGCGCCAGCAGCTTCGGGAGCGGGGGGGGCGCGGGCACGCAGTATTTT.

This clonotype was seen repeatedly, ten times or more. This chain uses TRBV30 with TRBJ1-2; possibly TRBD1 for D (6 bases). This CDR3 contains 15 residues. V lost 0 bases to trimming and J lost 4 bases, with 15 bases between them. Germline V gene data show CDR1 as GTSNPN and CDR2 as SVGIG (reference sequence). As DNA, the CDR3 is TGTGCCTGGAGTGTACGGGGGCAGGGACCCTATGGCTACACCTTC. Translated, it gives CAWSVRGQGPYGYTF. Drawing the rest from reference TRBV30 and TRBJ1-2, the complete variable domain is SQTIHQWPATLVQPVGSPLSLECTVEGTSNPNLYWYRQAAGRGLQLLFYSVGIGQISSEVPQNLSASRPQDRQFILSSKKLLLSDSGFYLCAWSVRGQGPYGYTFGSGTRLTVV.

This clonotype was detected many times. This rearrangement joins TRBV18 to TRBJ1-5; D unclear. Per germline, CDR1 KGHSH and CDR2 LQKENI. The CDR3 length is 14 residues. Trimming took off 3 bases at V and 0 bases at J, with 6 bases between the two ends. The CDR3 spells CASSPTSSNQPQHF. The CDR3 nucleotides are TGTGCCAGCTCACCTACAAGTAGCAATCAGCCCCAGCATTTT.